This record concerns one TCR beta chain sequence. What it binds is unknown. The sample originates from a study of neoadjuvant nivolumab and ipilimumab in lung cancer. Overall study findings and caveats: Resected-tumor TCR richness correlated positively with pretherapy blood richness. Only a single major-pathologic-response sample was available for clonality analysis.

Germline CDR1 reads SGHDT; CDR2 reads YYEEEE. This CDR3 has 14 residues. The germline V and J ends were trimmed by 1 base and 1 base, with 6 bases remaining between them. Assay: immunoSEQ multiplex PCR; the TCRdb copy retains only in-frame clones and omits some. The sample lists 25,000 to 30,000 clones; 70% to 80% were seen once. The input for sequencing was tumor tissue, taken after neoadjuvant nivolumab, alone or with ipilimumab, at or shortly before surgery. This chain connects TRBV5-6 to TRBJ2-4; a weak D match, TRBD2 (5 bases). The receptor was isolated from an adult with non-small cell lung cancer. The CDR3 protein is CASSLSGAKNIQYF. CDR3 coding DNA: TGTGCCAGCAGCTTGTCGGGGGCCAAAAACATTCAGTACTTC.